This T cell receptor beta chain appears in the sequencing data of a study of sequential checkpoint blockade in melanoma. Study details: Arm A got nivolumab then ipilimumab; arm B the reverse, 1:1.

Treatment defined: randomized to nivolumab then ipilimumab (arm A) or the reverse (arm B). Patients had received no earlier DNA-damaging chemotherapy. V dropped 5 bases and J dropped 5; count of bases not matched to a gene: 9. Germline CDR1 and CDR2: GTSNPN and SVGIG (reference sequence). CDR3 length equals 14 residues. Libraries were prepared by immunoSEQ multiplex PCR; TCRdb keeps only in-frame clonotypes and omits some of them. The sample contains about 17,000 clones, around 70% of which appear only once. The rearrangement links TRBV30 to TRBJ2-5; 9 positions match TRBD2. This TCR was recovered from a human donor with melanoma. Sequencing was performed on CD8+ T cells sorted from blood (inferred from file names), taken from a patient given nivolumab and ipilimumab in sequence. DNA for the CDR3: TGTGCCTGGGACCCCGGGACTAGCTTGGAGACCCAGTACTTC. As protein: CAWDPGTSLETQYF.